Listed below are T cell receptor beta chains from one sample, sequenced in a study of spatial heterogeneity in lung cancer. TCRdb reanalysed the 5' RACE reads using MiXCR and keeps one entry per CDR3 protein. This repertoire shows roughly 12,000 distinct CDR3 sequences, more than 15% found once; its top ten account for roughly half. Material: PBMCs, obtained at surgery. Receptors originate from a male donor with early-stage non-small cell lung cancer. CDR3s include the opening cysteine and the closing phenylalanine or tryptophan. Each record gives: CDR3 DNA, CDR3 protein, J gene, clone size, V gene, D gene. D genes are given only for firm matches. Where a row states a size, it is once, few, many or the class of an expanded clone; other rows omit it.

DNA: TGTGCCAGCAAGACTAGCGGGATCTACAATGAGCAGTTCTTC
CDR3: CASKTSGIYNEQFF
J: TRBJ2-1
size: few
V: TRBV5-4
D: TRBD2

DNA: TGTGCCAGCAGTGGGTTGGCAGGGGGTTACAATGAGCAGTTCTTC
CDR3: CASSGLAGGYNEQFF
J: TRBJ2-1
size: many
V: TRBV6-1
D: TRBD1

DNA: TGTGCCAGCAGTAAACAGGGGGCAGTGAACTATGGCTACACCTTC
CDR3: CASSKQGAVNYGYTF
J: TRBJ1-2
size: NA
V: TRBV9
D: TRBD1

DNA: TGTGCCAGCAGTCCCGACAGGGCCTCGGAGCAGTTCTTC
CDR3: CASSPDRASEQFF
J: TRBJ2-1
size: NA
V: TRBV2
D: TRBD1

DNA: TGCAGTGCACACCCCGGGACTAGCTGCCTACAGTTCTTC
CDR3: CSAHPGTSCLQFF
J: TRBJ2-1
size: NA
V: TRBV20-1
D: TRBD2

DNA: TGCAGTGCTAGAGGTCCCGGGACAGGGATCGGAGATGGCTACACCTTC
CDR3: CSARGPGTGIGDGYTF
J: TRBJ1-2
size: medium-sized
V: TRBV20-1
D: TRBD1

DNA: TGCAGTGCTACCTGGACAGGAGGGAACTATGGCTACACCTTC
CDR3: CSATWTGGNYGYTF
J: TRBJ1-2
size: NA
V: TRBV20-1
D: TRBD1

DNA: TGTGCCACCAGCCTAGCGGGAAGGTCAGATACGCAGTATTTT
CDR3: CATSLAGRSDTQYF
J: TRBJ2-3
size: once
V: TRBV15
D: TRBD2

DNA: TGCAGCGTTGAAGGTTCCTTCACAGATACGCAGTATTTT
CDR3: CSVEGSFTDTQYF
J: TRBJ2-3
size: NA
V: TRBV29-1
D: NA

DNA: TGCAGTGCTAGCGGGACCTCCTACGAGCAGTACTTC
CDR3: CSASGTSYEQYF
J: TRBJ2-7
size: NA
V: TRBV20-1
D: NA